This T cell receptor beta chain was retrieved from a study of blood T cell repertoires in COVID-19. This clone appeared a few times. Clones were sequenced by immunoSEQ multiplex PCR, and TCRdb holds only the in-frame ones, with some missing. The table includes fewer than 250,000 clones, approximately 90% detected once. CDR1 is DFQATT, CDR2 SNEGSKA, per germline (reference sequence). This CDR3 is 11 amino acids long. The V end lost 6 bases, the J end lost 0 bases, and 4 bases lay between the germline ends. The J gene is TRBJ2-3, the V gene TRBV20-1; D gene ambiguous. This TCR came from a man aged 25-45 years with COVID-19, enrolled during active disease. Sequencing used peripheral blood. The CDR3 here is CSATSTDTQYF. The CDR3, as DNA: TGCAGTGCCACTAGCACAGATACGCAGTATTTT.